This T cell receptor (beta chain) was documented in a study of identifying expanded T cells in peripheral blood. Study-level findings and limits: Clone count variance between roughly two-week samples rose with total template count. Approximately 1.1 clones differed between technical replicates, versus about 15 and 19 over time.

Collection occurred without any documented infections or immune events in donors. TCRdb keeps only in-frame clones here, not all; method: immunoSEQ multiplex PCR. The repertoire holds about 89,000 clones, with around 88% as singletons. CDR3 length: 17 amino acids. CDR1 and CDR2 from the germline V gene are MRHNA and SNTAGT. V dropped 3 bases and J dropped 2 bases, with 17 bases sitting between them. This clone was detected once. The antigen remains undetermined. The chain carries TRBV6-4 and TRBJ1-5; D call uncertain. This clonotype was sampled from a person aged 18 to 70 in good health. Sequenced: blood. The CDR3 is CASSELEGLGGNQPQHF. The CDR3 DNA reads as TGTGCCAGCAGTGAATTGGAAGGGCTAGGAGGCAATCAGCCCCAGCATTTT.